Following are 25 T cell receptor beta chains from one sample sequenced in a study of beta chain features in type 1 diabetes. Sequenced material consisted of expressed TCRB transcripts (all of the isolated RNA was reverse transcribed). TCRdb's table, derived via immunoSEQ multiplex PCR, lists solely in-frame clones and lacks some. In the table there are under 400,000 clones, roughly a fifth of which are singletons. The specimen sequenced was naive CD4+ T cells from blood. These receptors were obtained from a woman between 18 and 29 years old in good health.

Concerning this clone itself: Other nucleotide sequences from this sample produce the same CDR3. This chain connects TRBV5-6 to TRBJ2-3; D gene unclear. This CDR3 spans 13 amino acids. V was shortened by 2 bases and J by 6 bases, with 10 bases between the two germline ends. Germline V gives CDR1 SGHDT, CDR2 YYEEEE. The CDR3 DNA is TGTGCCAGCAGCTTCCGAGTAGAGGATACGCAGTATTTT. Its protein product is CASSFRVEDTQYF.

The V and J genes are TRBV2 and TRBJ2-1, with D perhaps TRBD1 (5 bases). Germline loops: CDR1 SNHLY, CDR2 FYNNEI. The CDR3 has 14 amino acids. Trimming cost V 2 bases and J 1 base, with 6 bases left between them. CDR3 residues: CASSERQSYNEQFF. The CDR3 DNA is TGTGCCAGCAGTGAAAGACAGTCCTACAATGAGCAGTTCTTC.

V is TRBV5-1 and J is TRBJ2-4; 10 bases line up with TRBD2. CDR1 SGHRS and CDR2 YFSETQ come from the germline V gene. This CDR3 contains 15 residues. Trimming cost V 4 bases and J 7 bases; bases outside gene matches: 8. In DNA, the CDR3 is TGCGCCAGCAGCCCTCCGGGACTAGCGAATAACATTCAGTACTTC. As protein: CASSPPGLANNIQYF.

The gene calls are TRBV30 and TRBJ1-5; TRBD1 matches at 7 bases. The trim removed 2 bases at V and 5 bases at J, leaving 6 bases unmatched. The CDR3 loop spans 14 amino acids. Germline V gene lookup returns CDR1 GTSNPN and CDR2 SVGIG (reference sequence). CDR3 DNA sequence: TGTGCCTGGAGTACAGGGGAAATTTATCAGCCCCAGCATTTT. This sequence encodes CAWSTGEIYQPQHF.

The V call is TRBV4-1, the J call TRBJ2-1, with 7 positions matching TRBD2. Germline lookup yields CDR1 MGHRA and CDR2 YSYEKL. Germline trimming cut 3 bases from V and 2 bases from J; bases unmatched to any gene: 10. The CDR3 covers 17 residues. CDR3: CASSHLGRSLTYNEQFF. For the CDR3, the DNA is TGCGCCAGCAGCCACCTCGGGAGGTCTTTAACCTACAATGAGCAGTTCTTC.

This clone was found a few times. This sequence joins TRBV29-1 and TRBJ1-1; D is ambiguous. The CDR3 contains 14 residues. The germline gives CDR1 SQVTM, CDR2 ANQGSEA. The V and J ends lost 2 bases and 1 base respectively, with 11 bases between them. The CDR3, as DNA: TGCAGCGTTGAAACCCCAACGGGGAACACTGAAGCTTTCTTT. This gives the protein CSVETPTGNTEAFF.

The chain has TRBV13 and TRBJ1-1; D call uncertain. The CDR3 sequence is 13 residues long. The ends were cut back, 5 bases at V and 11 bases at J, with 18 bases in the middle. Per germline, CDR1 PRHDT and CDR2 FYEKMQ (reference sequence). CDR3 sequence reads: CASSERGGMGAFF. The CDR3 bases are TGTGCCAGCAGCGAACGAGGCGGGATGGGGGCTTTCTTT.

This clone was seen a handful of times. The rearrangement links TRBV5-1 to TRBJ1-1; TRBD1 matches at 11 bases. Unmatched junction bases numbered 7, after V lost 4 bases and J lost 5 bases. The CDR3 spans 15 residues. Germline V gene sequence: CDR1 SGHRS, CDR2 YFSETQ. The CDR3 DNA sequence: TGCGCCAGCAGCCAAGGGACAGGGGGTTTAACTGAAGCTTTCTTT. Its translation is CASSQGTGGLTEAFF.

The chain combines TRBV5-1 with TRBJ1-5; D gene unclear. Deletions cut 0 bases from V and 5 bases from J, with 12 bases between. This CDR3 has 15 amino acids. The germline V gene encodes CDR1 SGHRS and CDR2 YFSETQ. The CDR3 region has the DNA TGCGCCAGCAGCTTGGAACCGGCGGAGGATCAGCCCCAGCATTTT. This sequence encodes CASSLEPAEDQPQHF.

V gene TRBV18 combines with J gene TRBJ2-7; weak D call: TRBD2 (6 bases). The CDR3 contains 17 residues. CDR1 KGHSH and CDR2 LQKENI come from the germline V gene. V shed 1 base and J shed 0 bases, with 16 bases lying between them. In DNA form, the CDR3 reads TGTGCCAGCTCACCACAGGGAGGAGCCTGGAGCTCCTACGAGCAGTACTTC. Translating it yields CASSPQGGAWSSYEQYF.

Concerning this clone: The same CDR3 is also encoded by other DNA sequences in this sample. The chain uses TRBV29-1 and TRBJ1-1; D is unclear. Germline V CDR1 and CDR2: SQVTM, ANQGSEA. There are 12 residues in the CDR3. The V end lost 1 base, the J end lost 1 base, and 4 bases lay between the germline ends. As DNA, the CDR3 is TGCAGCGTTGAAGCGGGGAACACTGAAGCTTTCTTT. This gives the protein CSVEAGNTEAFF.

The V and J genes are TRBV5-1 and TRBJ2-7; D possibly corresponds to TRBD2 (5 bases). The CDR3 extends over 13 amino acids. V was trimmed by 4 bases and J by 3 bases, leaving 11 bases between them. Germline V gene lookup returns CDR1 SGHRS and CDR2 YFSETQ. Written as DNA, the CDR3 is TGCGCCAGCAGCCCCCCCGGGGTCTACGAGCAGTACTTC. Its protein is CASSPPGVYEQYF.

This clone was found a few times. The V gene is TRBV30, the J gene TRBJ1-1; D perhaps matches TRBD1 (5 bases). The V gene lost 3 bases and the J gene lost 5 bases, with 13 bases spanning the gap. This CDR3 comprises 13 residues. CDR1 GTSNPN and CDR2 SVGIG come from the germline V gene (reference sequence). The CDR3 protein is CAWRWQGGTEAFF. The CDR3 bases are TGTGCCTGGAGATGGCAGGGCGGAACTGAAGCTTTCTTT.

The table lists this clone with a few counts. The chain is built from TRBV11-2 and TRBJ2-1; 9 nucleotides line up with TRBD2. V lost 5 bases to trimming and J lost 1 base; unmatched junction nucleotides: 3. Germline V gene lookup returns CDR1 SGHAT and CDR2 FQNNGV. The CDR3 runs to 15 residues. Here the CDR3 DNA reads TGTGCCAGCAGCAGGCTAGCGGGGTCCTACAATGAGCAGTTCTTC. Translating it yields CASSRLAGSYNEQFF.

This clone was seen only a few times. V is TRBV6-1 and J is TRBJ1-5, with D unresolved. CDR3 length: 14 residues. Looked up from germline, CDR1 is MNHNS and CDR2 is SASEGT. V lost 2 bases and J lost 2, with 7 bases in between. The chain's CDR3 is CASSEYLGNQPQHF. The CDR3 nucleotides read TGTGCCAGCAGTGAATACTTGGGCAATCAGCCCCAGCATTTT.

CDR3 coding DNA: TGTGCCAGCAGCCCCGACAGGGGATTTACCGGGGAGCTGTTTTTT. This translates into CASSPDRGFTGELFF. J is TRBJ2-2 and V is TRBV7-2; 8 nucleotides line up with TRBD1. The CDR3 contains 15 residues. CDR1 SGHTA and CDR2 FQGNSA come from the germline V gene. The V gene end was trimmed by 5 bases and the J gene end by 5 bases; junction bases not matched to a gene: 7.

The chain couples TRBV5-1 to TRBJ2-6; TRBD1 might be the D (6 bases). The germline gives CDR1 SGHRS, CDR2 YFSETQ. The CDR3 extends over 14 amino acids. Trimming removed 4 bases at V and 1 base at J, with 6 bases between. DNA for the CDR3: TGCGCCAGCAGCCAGGGGTCTGGGGCCAACGTCCTGACTTTC. This sequence encodes CASSQGSGANVLTF.

The V and J genes are TRBV11-3 and TRBJ2-1, with 7 bases fitting TRBD2. Germline CDR1 SGHNT, CDR2 YENEEA. The CDR3 sequence is 16 residues long. The trim removed 1 base at V and 3 bases at J, leaving 6 bases unmatched. CDR3 region: CASSLGASGSYNEQFF. The CDR3 DNA is TGTGCCAGCAGCTTAGGGGCTAGCGGAAGCTACAATGAGCAGTTCTTC.

This chain connects TRBV20-1 to TRBJ2-7; 7 positions agree with TRBD2. CDR3 length: 11 amino acids. The V gene's germline CDR1 is DFQATT and CDR2 SNEGSKA (reference sequence). V dropped 5 bases and J dropped 3; count of bases not matched to a gene: 1. This chain's CDR3 is CSARTSYEQYF. The CDR3 DNA sequence: TGCAGTGCTCGGACTAGCTACGAGCAGTACTTC.

This clone was detected a few times. This chain's CDR3 is CSVEDQRLAGAGDTQYF. The CDR3 DNA is TGCAGCGTTGAAGATCAGAGACTAGCGGGAGCGGGAGATACGCAGTATTTT. V gene TRBV29-1 combines with J gene TRBJ2-3; 12 bases line up with TRBD2. V lost 0 bases to trimming and J lost 5 bases; unmatched junction nucleotides: 9. Germline CDR1 is SQVTM and CDR2 is ANQGSEA. The CDR3 length is 17 residues.

As regards this clone: The junction shows a germline mismatch at one end, possibly a read error. V and J are TRBV10-3 and TRBJ1-5, with D possibly matching TRBD1 (6 bases). Germline values: CDR1 ENHRY, CDR2 SYGVKD. CDR3 length: 15 amino acids. DNA for the CDR3: TGTGCCATCAGTACGTCAGGGGACGGCAATCAGACCCAGCATTTT. It codes for CAISTSGDGNQTQHF.

The V call is TRBV6-1, the J call TRBJ2-5; tentative D call: TRBD2 (5 bases). Per the germline V gene, CDR1 is MNHNS and CDR2 is SASEGT. The CDR3 extends over 14 amino acids. Trimming stripped 0 bases from V and 4 bases from J, with 9 bases between. The CDR3 region is CASSEAGVRETQYF. The CDR3 DNA sequence: TGTGCCAGCAGTGAAGCGGGAGTGCGAGAGACCCAGTACTTC.

This clone was found a few times. The V gene is TRBV4-3, the J gene TRBJ1-4, with 7 bases lining up with TRBD1. The V and J ends lost 2 bases and 9 bases, in that order; junction bases with no gene match: 9. Germline V CDR1 and CDR2: LGHNA, YSLEER. This CDR3 is built from 15 residues. The CDR3: CASSQIRDSRQKLFF. CDR3 in DNA: TGCGCCAGCAGCCAAATTAGGGACAGCCGCCAAAAACTGTTTTTT.

J is TRBJ2-3 and V is TRBV7-9, with TRBD2 matching 9 bases. V was pared by 2 bases and J by 2 bases, with 8 bases of the junction left unmatched. This CDR3 region has 17 residues. CDR1 and CDR2 from the germline V gene are SEHNR and FQNEAQ (reference sequence). Written as DNA, the CDR3 is TGTGCCAGCAGCTTAAATGGCCGCGGGAGGGCCACAGATACGCAGTATTTT. Translating it yields CASSLNGRGRATDTQYF.

This chain uses TRBV7-2 with TRBJ2-7, with TRBD2 identical over 8 bases. Trimming removed 4 bases from V and 2 bases from J; junction bases left unmatched: 7. The CDR3 is 15 amino acids. Germline assignment: CDR1 SGHTA and CDR2 FQGNSA. CDR3 residues: CASSSTAGGTYEQYF. CDR3 nucleotides: TGTGCCAGCAGCTCCACTGCGGGAGGAACCTACGAGCAGTACTTC.